Sequencing of this T cell receptor (beta chain) was carried out in a study of early T cells in non-severe SARS-CoV-2 infection. As for the study in general: Whole-blood bulk RNA, unsorted, was sequenced, and chains were unpaired. Study findings and constraints: The VDJdb matching leaned toward anti-spike CD8 responses and overlooked private and CD4 specificities.

As part of library construction, unique molecular identifiers were attached to individual cDNA molecules. TCRdb reprocessed the 5' RACE reads via MiXCR and lists one record per CDR3 protein. The repertoire includes approximately 76,000 distinct CDR3 sequences, around 12% of them detected once, and 1.3% sits in the top ten. The CDR3 sequence is 17 residues long. Germline V gives CDR1 SGHAT, CDR2 FQNNGV. Unmatched junction bases numbered 16, after V lost 5 bases and J lost 4 bases. This clonotype has a count of ten or more. The antigen is not known. The chain carries TRBV11-2 and TRBJ1-2; 7 positions match TRBD1. Sequencing was performed on whole blood. This TCR came from an adult who was a healthcare worker with PCR-confirmed SARS-CoV-2 infection or an uninfected control (not recorded which). CDR3 sequence reads: CASSPSLGQARGYGYTF. The CDR3 DNA sequence: TGTGCCAGCAGCCCGAGCCTCGGACAGGCAAGAGGCTATGGCTACACCTTC. Full variable domain (rest looked up from reference TRBV11-2 and TRBJ1-2): EAGVAQSPRYKIIEKRQSVAFWCNPISGHATLYWYQQILGQGPKLLIQFQNNGVVDDSQLPKDRFSAERLKGVDSTLKIQPAKLEDSAVYLCASSPSLGQARGYGYTFGSGTRLTVV.